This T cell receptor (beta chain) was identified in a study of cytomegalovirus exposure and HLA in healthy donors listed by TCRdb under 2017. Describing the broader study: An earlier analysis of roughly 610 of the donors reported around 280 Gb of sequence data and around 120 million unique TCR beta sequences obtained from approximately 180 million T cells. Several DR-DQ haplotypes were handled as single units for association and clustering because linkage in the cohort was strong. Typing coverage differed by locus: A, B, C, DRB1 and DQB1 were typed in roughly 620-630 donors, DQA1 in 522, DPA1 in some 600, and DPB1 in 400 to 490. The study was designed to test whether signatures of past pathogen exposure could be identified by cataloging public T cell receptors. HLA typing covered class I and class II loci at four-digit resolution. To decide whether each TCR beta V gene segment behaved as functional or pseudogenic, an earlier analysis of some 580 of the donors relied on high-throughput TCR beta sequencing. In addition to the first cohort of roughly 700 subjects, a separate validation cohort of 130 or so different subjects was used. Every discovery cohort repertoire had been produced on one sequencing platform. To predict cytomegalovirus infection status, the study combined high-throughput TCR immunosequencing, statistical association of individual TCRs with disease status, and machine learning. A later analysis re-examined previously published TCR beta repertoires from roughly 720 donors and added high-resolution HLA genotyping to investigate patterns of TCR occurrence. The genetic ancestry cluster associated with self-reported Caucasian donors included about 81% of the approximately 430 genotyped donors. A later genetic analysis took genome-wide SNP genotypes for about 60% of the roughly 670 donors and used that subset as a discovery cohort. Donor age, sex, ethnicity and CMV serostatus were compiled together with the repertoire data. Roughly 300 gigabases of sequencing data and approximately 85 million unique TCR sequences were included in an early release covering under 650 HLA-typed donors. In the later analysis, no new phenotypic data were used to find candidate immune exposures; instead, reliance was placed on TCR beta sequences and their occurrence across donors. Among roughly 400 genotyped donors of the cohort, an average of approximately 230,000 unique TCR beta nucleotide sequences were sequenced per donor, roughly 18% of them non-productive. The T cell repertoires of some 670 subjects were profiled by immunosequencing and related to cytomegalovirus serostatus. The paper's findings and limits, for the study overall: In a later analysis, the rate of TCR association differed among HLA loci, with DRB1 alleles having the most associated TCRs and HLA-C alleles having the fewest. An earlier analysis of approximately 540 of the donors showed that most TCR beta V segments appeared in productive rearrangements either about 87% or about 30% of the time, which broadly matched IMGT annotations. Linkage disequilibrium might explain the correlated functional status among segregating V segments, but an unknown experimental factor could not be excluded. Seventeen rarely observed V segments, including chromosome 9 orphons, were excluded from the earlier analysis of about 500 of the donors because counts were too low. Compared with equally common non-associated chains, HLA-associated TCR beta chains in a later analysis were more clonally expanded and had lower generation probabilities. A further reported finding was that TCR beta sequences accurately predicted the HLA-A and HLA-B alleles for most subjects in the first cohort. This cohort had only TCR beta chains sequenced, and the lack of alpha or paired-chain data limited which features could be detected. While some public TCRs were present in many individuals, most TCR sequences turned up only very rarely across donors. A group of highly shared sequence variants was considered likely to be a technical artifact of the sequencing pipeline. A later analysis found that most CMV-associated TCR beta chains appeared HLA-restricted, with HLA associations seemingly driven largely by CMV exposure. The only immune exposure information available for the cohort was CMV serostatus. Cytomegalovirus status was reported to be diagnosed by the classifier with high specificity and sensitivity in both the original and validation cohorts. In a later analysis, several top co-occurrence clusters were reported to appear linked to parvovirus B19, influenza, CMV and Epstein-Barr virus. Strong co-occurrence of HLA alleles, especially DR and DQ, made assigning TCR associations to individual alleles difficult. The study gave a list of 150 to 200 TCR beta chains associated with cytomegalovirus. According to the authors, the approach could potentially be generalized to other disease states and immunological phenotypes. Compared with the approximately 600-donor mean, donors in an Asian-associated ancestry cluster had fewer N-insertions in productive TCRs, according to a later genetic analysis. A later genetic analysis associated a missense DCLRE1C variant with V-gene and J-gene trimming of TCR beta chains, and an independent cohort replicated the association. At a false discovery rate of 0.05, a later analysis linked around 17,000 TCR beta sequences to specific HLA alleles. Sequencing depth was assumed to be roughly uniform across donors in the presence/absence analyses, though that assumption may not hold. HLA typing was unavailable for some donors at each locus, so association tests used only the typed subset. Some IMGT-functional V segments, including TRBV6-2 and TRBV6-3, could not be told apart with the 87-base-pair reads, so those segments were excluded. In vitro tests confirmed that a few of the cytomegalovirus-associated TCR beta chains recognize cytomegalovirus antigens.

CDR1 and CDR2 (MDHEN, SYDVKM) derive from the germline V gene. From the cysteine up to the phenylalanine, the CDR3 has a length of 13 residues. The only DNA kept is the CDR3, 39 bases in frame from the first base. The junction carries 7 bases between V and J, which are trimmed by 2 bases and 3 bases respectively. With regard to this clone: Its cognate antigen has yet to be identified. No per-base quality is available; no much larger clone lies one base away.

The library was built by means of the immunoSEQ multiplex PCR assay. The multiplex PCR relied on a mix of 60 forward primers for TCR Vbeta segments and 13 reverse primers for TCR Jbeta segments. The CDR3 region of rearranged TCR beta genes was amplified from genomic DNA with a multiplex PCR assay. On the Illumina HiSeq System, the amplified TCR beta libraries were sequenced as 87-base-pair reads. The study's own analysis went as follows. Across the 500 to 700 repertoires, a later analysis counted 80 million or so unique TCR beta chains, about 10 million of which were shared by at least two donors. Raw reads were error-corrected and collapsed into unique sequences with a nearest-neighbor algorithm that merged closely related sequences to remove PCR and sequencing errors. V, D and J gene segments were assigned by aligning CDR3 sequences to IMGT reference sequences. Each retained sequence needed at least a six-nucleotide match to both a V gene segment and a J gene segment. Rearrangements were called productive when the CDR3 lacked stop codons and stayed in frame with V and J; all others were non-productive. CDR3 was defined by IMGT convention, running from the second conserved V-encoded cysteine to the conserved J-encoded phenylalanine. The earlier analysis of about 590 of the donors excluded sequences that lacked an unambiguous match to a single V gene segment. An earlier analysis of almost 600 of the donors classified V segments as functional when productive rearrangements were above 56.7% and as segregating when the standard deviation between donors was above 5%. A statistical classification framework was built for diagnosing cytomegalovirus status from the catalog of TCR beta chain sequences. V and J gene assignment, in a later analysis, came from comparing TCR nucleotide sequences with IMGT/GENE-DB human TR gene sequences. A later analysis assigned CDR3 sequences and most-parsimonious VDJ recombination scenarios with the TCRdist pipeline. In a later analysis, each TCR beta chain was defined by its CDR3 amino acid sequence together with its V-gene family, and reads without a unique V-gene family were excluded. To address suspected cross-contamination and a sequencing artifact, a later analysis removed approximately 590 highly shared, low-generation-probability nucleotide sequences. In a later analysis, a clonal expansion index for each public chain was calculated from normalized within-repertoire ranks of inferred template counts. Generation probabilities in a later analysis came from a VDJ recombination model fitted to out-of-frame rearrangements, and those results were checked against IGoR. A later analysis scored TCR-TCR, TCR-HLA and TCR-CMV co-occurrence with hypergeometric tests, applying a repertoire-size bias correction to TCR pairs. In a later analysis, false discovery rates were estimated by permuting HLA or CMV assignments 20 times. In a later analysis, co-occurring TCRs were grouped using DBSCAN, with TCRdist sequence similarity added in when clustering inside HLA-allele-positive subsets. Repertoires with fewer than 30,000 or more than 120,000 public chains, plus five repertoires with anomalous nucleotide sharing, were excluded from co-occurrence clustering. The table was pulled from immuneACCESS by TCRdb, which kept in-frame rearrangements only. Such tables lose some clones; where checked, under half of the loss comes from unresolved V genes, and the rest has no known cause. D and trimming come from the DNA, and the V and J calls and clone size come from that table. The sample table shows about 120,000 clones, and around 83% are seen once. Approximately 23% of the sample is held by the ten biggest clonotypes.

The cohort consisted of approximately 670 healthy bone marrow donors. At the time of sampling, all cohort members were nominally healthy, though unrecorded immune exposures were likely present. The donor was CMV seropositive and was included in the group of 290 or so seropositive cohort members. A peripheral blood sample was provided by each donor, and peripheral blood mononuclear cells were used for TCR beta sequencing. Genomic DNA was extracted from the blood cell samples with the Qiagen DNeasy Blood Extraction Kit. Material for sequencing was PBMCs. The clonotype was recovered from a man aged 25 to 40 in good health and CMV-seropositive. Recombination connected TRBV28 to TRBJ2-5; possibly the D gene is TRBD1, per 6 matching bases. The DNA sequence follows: TGTGCCAGCAGTTTAGGACAGAAAGAGACCCAGTACTTC. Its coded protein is CASSLGQKETQYF.